The rows below give T cell receptor beta chains drawn from one sample of a study of T cell changes during pregnancy in multiple sclerosis. The repertoire was sequenced with immunoSEQ multiplex PCR; TCRdb's copy has only in-frame clones and lacks some. This sample yields tens of thousands of clones, of which under 95% are seen a single time; around 5% belongs to the top ten. The sequences come from peripheral blood, collected in the first trimester of pregnancy. The receptors shown here come from a female donor in good health, enrolled as a control in a pregnancy study. Each CDR3 is given with its conserved first and last residue. D genes are given only for firm matches. Only some rows state a clone size, as once, few, many or a class for expanded clones.

abundance: .; j_gene: TRBJ1-3; v_gene: TRBV6-5; d_gene: TRBD1; CDR3aa: CASSYSSGGNTIYF; CDR3nt: TGTGCCAGCAGTTACTCATCAGGGGGGAACACCATATATTTT
abundance: .; j_gene: TRBJ1-2; v_gene: TRBV4-1; d_gene: .; CDR3aa: CASSQPNSFYGYTF; CDR3nt: TGCGCCAGCAGCCAACCCAACTCCTTCTATGGCTACACCTTC
abundance: .; j_gene: TRBJ2-5; v_gene: TRBV5-4; d_gene: TRBD2; CDR3aa: CASSLTSGRGETQYF; CDR3nt: TGTGCCAGCAGCTTGACTAGCGGGAGAGGTGAGACCCAGTACTTC
abundance: .; j_gene: TRBJ1-1; v_gene: TRBV5-1; d_gene: TRBD1; CDR3aa: CASSLGQGISTEAFF; CDR3nt: TGCGCCAGCAGCCTGGGACAGGGGATTAGCACTGAAGCTTTCTTT
abundance: .; j_gene: TRBJ2-1; v_gene: TRBV7-9; d_gene: TRBD2; CDR3aa: CASSRTSGGAGQFF; CDR3nt: TGTGCCAGCAGCCGGACTAGCGGGGGGGCGGGACAGTTCTTC
abundance: .; j_gene: TRBJ2-2; v_gene: TRBV19; d_gene: TRBD2; CDR3aa: CASSKAGAYTGELFF; CDR3nt: TGTGCCAGTAGTAAGGCGGGAGCCTACACCGGGGAGCTGTTTTTT
abundance: .; j_gene: TRBJ2-7; v_gene: TRBV4-2; d_gene: TRBD1; CDR3aa: CASSPGQGHYEQYF; CDR3nt: TGTGCCAGCAGCCCGGGACAGGGACACTACGAGCAGTACTTC
abundance: .; j_gene: TRBJ2-5; v_gene: TRBV5-1; d_gene: TRBD1; CDR3aa: CASSGGQGGETQYF; CDR3nt: TGCGCCAGCAGCGGGGGACAGGGGGGAGAGACCCAGTACTTC
abundance: .; j_gene: TRBJ2-1; v_gene: TRBV5-1; d_gene: .; CDR3aa: CASSRLGLGSYNEQFF; CDR3nt: TGCGCCAGCAGTCGGCTGGGACTTGGCTCCTACAATGAGCAGTTCTTC
abundance: .; j_gene: TRBJ2-1; v_gene: TRBV18; d_gene: .; CDR3aa: CASSPIPISEQFF; CDR3nt: TGTGCCAGCTCACCCATCCCCATTAGTGAGCAGTTCTTC
abundance: .; j_gene: TRBJ2-6; v_gene: TRBV13; d_gene: .; CDR3aa: CASSLVKFLAGSGANVLTF; CDR3nt: TGTGCCAGCAGCTTAGTGAAATTCCTAGCCGGCTCTGGGGCCAACGTCCTGACTTTC
abundance: .; j_gene: TRBJ1-1; v_gene: TRBV9; d_gene: .; CDR3aa: CASSAVGGARDTEAFF; CDR3nt: TGTGCCAGCAGCGCGGTGGGGGGGGCGCGTGACACTGAAGCTTTCTTT
abundance: .; j_gene: TRBJ1-2; v_gene: TRBV6-1; d_gene: .; CDR3aa: CASREQGGYGYTF; CDR3nt: TGTGCCAGCAGAGAACAGGGCGGCTATGGCTACACCTTC
abundance: .; j_gene: TRBJ1-5; v_gene: TRBV19; d_gene: .; CDR3aa: CASSVSRQGILQPQHF; CDR3nt: TGTGCCAGTAGTGTTAGCAGGCAGGGGATACTTCAGCCCCAGCATTTT
abundance: once; j_gene: TRBJ2-1; v_gene: TRBV18; d_gene: .; CDR3aa: CASSPASRGFYNEQFF; CDR3nt: TGTGCCAGCTCACCGGCGTCCAGGGGATTTTACAATGAGCAGTTCTTC
abundance: .; j_gene: TRBJ2-2; v_gene: TRBV7-9; d_gene: .; CDR3aa: CASSDIVQGISGELFF; CDR3nt: TGTGCCAGCAGCGATATCGTACAGGGTATATCCGGGGAGCTGTTTTTT
abundance: .; j_gene: TRBJ2-1; v_gene: TRBV2; d_gene: TRBD2; CDR3aa: CASTGGGLAGGFANEQFF; CDR3nt: TGTGCCAGCACGGGGGGTGGACTAGCGGGAGGTTTTGCAAATGAGCAGTTCTTC
abundance: few; j_gene: TRBJ2-1; v_gene: TRBV6-5; d_gene: .; CDR3aa: CASSYSRVYNEQFF; CDR3nt: TGTGCCAGCAGTTATTCGCGGGTATACAATGAGCAGTTCTTC
abundance: .; j_gene: TRBJ1-1; v_gene: TRBV5-5; d_gene: .; CDR3aa: CASSYADRGEAFF; CDR3nt: TGTGCCAGCAGCTACGCCGACAGAGGTGAAGCTTTCTTT
abundance: once; j_gene: TRBJ1-2; v_gene: TRBV30; d_gene: TRBD1; CDR3aa: CACSGTGGRLPTF; CDR3nt: TGTGCCTGTTCCGGGACAGGGGGCCGCTTACCCACCTTC
abundance: once; j_gene: TRBJ1-6; v_gene: TRBV27; d_gene: .; CDR3aa: CASRAGSTVSPLHF; CDR3nt: TGTGCCAGCAGGGCAGGGTCCACTGTTTCACCCCTCCACTTT
abundance: .; j_gene: TRBJ1-2; v_gene: TRBV11-1; d_gene: TRBD1; CDR3aa: CASSRSQGVMEGYTF; CDR3nt: TGTGCCAGCAGCCGCTCTCAGGGGGTCATGGAGGGCTACACCTTC
abundance: .; j_gene: TRBJ1-3; v_gene: TRBV6-5; d_gene: TRBD1; CDR3aa: CASGTAGNTIYF; CDR3nt: TGTGCCAGCGGGACAGCCGGAAACACCATATATTTT
abundance: .; j_gene: TRBJ1-5; v_gene: TRBV27; d_gene: TRBD1; CDR3aa: CASTPTGTGLNQPQHF; CDR3nt: TGTGCCAGCACCCCGACCGGGACAGGGTTGAATCAGCCCCAGCATTTT
abundance: .; j_gene: TRBJ2-3; v_gene: TRBV5-1; d_gene: TRBD2; CDR3aa: CASSLGLAGSPTDTQYF; CDR3nt: TGCGCCAGCAGCCTTGGACTAGCGGGGAGCCCCACAGATACGCAGTATTTT
abundance: .; j_gene: TRBJ2-1; v_gene: TRBV30; d_gene: .; CDR3aa: CAWSRSSNEQFF; CDR3nt: TGTGCCTGGAGTCGTTCCAGCAATGAGCAGTTCTTC
abundance: once; j_gene: TRBJ2-3; v_gene: TRBV5-1; d_gene: TRBD2; CDR3aa: CASSQGLAGGTADTQYF; CDR3nt: TGCGCCAGCAGCCAGGGACTAGCGGGAGGTACAGCGGATACGCAGTATTTT
abundance: .; j_gene: TRBJ2-7; v_gene: TRBV7-2; d_gene: TRBD2; CDR3aa: CASSLAPPLAGATYEQYF; CDR3nt: TGTGCCAGCAGCTTAGCGCCGCCCCTAGCGGGAGCGACCTACGAGCAGTACTTC
abundance: .; j_gene: TRBJ2-3; v_gene: TRBV10-3; d_gene: TRBD2; CDR3aa: CAIKRGAGVSTDTQYF; CDR3nt: TGTGCCATCAAGAGGGGAGCGGGGGTGAGCACAGATACGCAGTATTTT
abundance: .; j_gene: TRBJ2-1; v_gene: TRBV27; d_gene: .; CDR3aa: CASLQNTMTYNEQFF; CDR3nt: TGTGCCAGCCTTCAAAACACGATGACCTACAATGAGCAGTTCTTC
abundance: .; j_gene: TRBJ1-6; v_gene: TRBV14; d_gene: .; CDR3aa: CASSPSFRDWGLGSPLHF; CDR3nt: TGTGCCAGCAGCCCCTCGTTCCGGGACTGGGGCCTGGGGTCACCCCTCCACTTT
abundance: once; j_gene: TRBJ1-1; v_gene: TRBV5-6; d_gene: TRBD1; CDR3aa: CASSIGGPEAFF; CDR3nt: TGTGCCAGCAGCATAGGGGGCCCTGAAGCTTTCTTT
abundance: .; j_gene: TRBJ1-2; v_gene: TRBV19; d_gene: .; CDR3aa: CASGGAETIRGYTF; CDR3nt: TGTGCCAGTGGAGGGGCAGAGACTATCCGTGGCTACACCTTC
abundance: .; j_gene: TRBJ2-1; v_gene: TRBV7-9; d_gene: TRBD2; CDR3aa: CASSPTSGRVYEQFF; CDR3nt: TGTGCCAGCAGCCCGACTAGCGGGAGGGTATATGAGCAGTTCTTC
abundance: few; j_gene: TRBJ1-1; v_gene: TRBV30; d_gene: .; CDR3aa: CAWSAQLNTEAFF; CDR3nt: TGTGCCTGGAGTGCACAGCTGAACACTGAAGCTTTCTTT
abundance: once; j_gene: TRBJ1-2; v_gene: TRBV27; d_gene: TRBD1; CDR3aa: CASSFDRGPYGYTF; CDR3nt: TGTGCCAGCAGTTTTGACAGGGGGCCCTATGGCTACACCTTC
abundance: .; j_gene: TRBJ1-5; v_gene: TRBV28; d_gene: TRBD1; CDR3aa: CASTLTGGHQPQHF; CDR3nt: TGTGCCAGCACCCTGACAGGGGGCCATCAGCCCCAGCATTTT
abundance: .; j_gene: TRBJ2-7; v_gene: TRBV5-6; d_gene: TRBD1; CDR3aa: CASSELDRYEQYF; CDR3nt: TGTGCCAGCAGCGAACTGGACAGGTACGAGCAGTACTTC
abundance: .; j_gene: TRBJ2-7; v_gene: TRBV7-9; d_gene: TRBD2; CDR3aa: CASSHQRLASGNLHEQYF; CDR3nt: TGTGCCAGCAGCCATCAGAGATTAGCTAGCGGGAATCTCCACGAGCAGTACTTC
abundance: .; j_gene: TRBJ1-1; v_gene: TRBV7-6; d_gene: .; CDR3aa: CASSLGTVPEAFF; CDR3nt: TGTGCCAGCAGCTTAGGGACAGTTCCTGAAGCTTTCTTT
abundance: .; j_gene: TRBJ1-5; v_gene: TRBV5-6; d_gene: TRBD1; CDR3aa: CASRFGEGAYSNQPQHF; CDR3nt: TGTGCCAGCAGATTTGGAGAGGGGGCTTATAGCAATCAGCCCCAGCATTTT
abundance: .; j_gene: TRBJ2-5; v_gene: TRBV7-2; d_gene: TRBD2; CDR3aa: CASSLGGGAGETQYF; CDR3nt: TGTGCCAGCAGCTTAGGCGGGGGGGCCGGTGAGACCCAGTACTTC
abundance: .; j_gene: TRBJ1-2; v_gene: TRBV25-1; d_gene: .; CDR3aa: CASSHFNYGYTF; CDR3nt: TGTGCCAGCAGCCATTTTAACTATGGCTACACCTTC
abundance: .; j_gene: TRBJ2-1; v_gene: TRBV6-4; d_gene: TRBD2; CDR3aa: CASSPGGLAGETQFF; CDR3nt: TGTGCCAGCAGTCCCGGGGGACTAGCGGGAGAGACGCAGTTCTTC
abundance: .; j_gene: TRBJ2-3; v_gene: TRBV4-3; d_gene: .; CDR3aa: CASSQDGLITDTQYF; CDR3nt: TGCGCCAGCAGCCAAGATGGCCTGATCACAGATACGCAGTATTTT
abundance: .; j_gene: TRBJ2-3; v_gene: TRBV5-1; d_gene: TRBD2; CDR3aa: CASSLDPGLAGVNTDTQYF; CDR3nt: TGCGCCAGCAGCTTGGACCCGGGACTAGCGGGGGTCAACACAGATACGCAGTATTTT
abundance: .; j_gene: TRBJ1-2; v_gene: TRBV14; d_gene: TRBD1; CDR3aa: CASSRTGGKGYTF; CDR3nt: TGTGCCAGCAGCCGGACAGGGGGCAAGGGCTACACCTTC
abundance: .; j_gene: TRBJ1-5; v_gene: TRBV19; d_gene: TRBD1; CDR3aa: CASTPTGEGFISNQPQHF; CDR3nt: TGTGCCAGTACCCCGACAGGGGAAGGGTTTATTAGCAATCAGCCCCAGCATTTT
abundance: .; j_gene: TRBJ2-3; v_gene: TRBV6-6; d_gene: .; CDR3aa: CASSYAKDTQYF; CDR3nt: TGTGCCAGCAGCTATGCCAAGGATACGCAGTATTTT
abundance: few; j_gene: TRBJ2-7; v_gene: TRBV6-5; d_gene: .; CDR3aa: CASNSGTWSSEQYF; CDR3nt: TGTGCCAGCAACTCCGGGACTTGGTCCTCCGAGCAGTACTTC
abundance: once; j_gene: TRBJ2-1; v_gene: TRBV9; d_gene: TRBD2; CDR3aa: CASRPGTTWYNEQFF; CDR3nt: TGTGCCAGCAGGCCTGGGACTACATGGTACAATGAGCAGTTCTTC
abundance: .; j_gene: TRBJ1-1; v_gene: TRBV5-6; d_gene: TRBD1; CDR3aa: CASSPAGAGGTEAFF; CDR3nt: TGTGCCAGCAGCCCCGCCGGGGCAGGGGGCACTGAAGCTTTCTTT
abundance: .; j_gene: TRBJ2-1; v_gene: TRBV28; d_gene: TRBD2; CDR3aa: CASSLLGLAGTNEQFF; CDR3nt: TGTGCCAGCAGTTTGTTAGGACTAGCGGGAACGAATGAGCAGTTCTTC